A single sample is the source of the 2 T cell receptor beta chains below, sequenced in a study of cytomegalovirus exposure and HLA in healthy donors (dated by TCRdb to 2017 to 2019). Library preparation was by the immunoSEQ multiplex PCR assay. For the multiplex PCR, a mixture combining 60 forward primers for TCR Vbeta segments and 13 reverse primers for TCR Jbeta segments was used. Drawn from immuneACCESS, this table holds only the in-frame rearrangements with V and J called that TCRdb kept. Clones are partly lost; checked studies trace under half to an unresolved V gene and leave the rest unexplained. The sample contains fewer than 120,000 clones, 76% of them found a single time. The ten largest clones capture around an eighth of the sample. Specimen: PBMCs. The receptors were sampled from a man aged 25-40 years in good health and CMV-seropositive.

V and J are TRBV28 and TRBJ2-7; D possibly corresponds to TRBD2 (5 bases). V was shortened by 6 bases and J by 3 bases, with 21 bases between the two germline ends. This CDR3 spans 16 amino acids. The germline V gene encodes CDR1 MDHEN and CDR2 SYDVKM. CDR3 coding DNA: TGTGCCAGCAGCCCTGGCAGCGCGGGTTTGTACTACGAGCAGTACTTC. Residues: CASSPGSAGLYYEQYF.

Here the CDR3 DNA reads TGTGCCAGCAGCCCAGACAGGTTCTACAATGAGCAGTTCTTC. Protein product: CASSPDRFYNEQFF. The V gene is TRBV7-9, the J gene TRBJ2-1; D may be TRBD1 (6 bases). The CDR3 runs 14 residues. The V gene lost 5 bases and the J gene lost 3 bases, with 11 bases spanning the gap. Germline V CDR1 and CDR2: SEHNR, FQNEAQ (reference sequence).